The clone carrying this T cell receptor (beta chain) was recorded a few times. Its cognate antigen is unknown. Clones were read by immunoSEQ multiplex PCR, and TCRdb kept only the in-frame ones, dropping some. Counted here are under 200,000 clones, 70% to 90% occurring once; the ten biggest clones make up about 4.5%. The data were taken from a study of T cell responses to AZD1222 COVID-19 vaccine. Study-level points and caveats: The sample set comprised mostly white British donors with more females, and clonal diversity was possibly underestimated.

Second doses were pooled across both intervals (about 4 or about 12 weeks). The V and J ends lost 1 base and 1 base respectively, with 17 bases between them. CDR3 length: 18 amino acids. Germline CDR1 and CDR2: MGHRA and YSYEKL. The source of this sequence is an adult who received the AZD1222 COVID-19 vaccine. The sequencing here drew on peripheral blood, taken 28 days after the second AZD1222 dose. The genes are TRBV4-1 and TRBJ2-1; perhaps TRBD2 as D (5 bases). This CDR3 reads CASSQVGPLEGSYNEQFF. The CDR3 DNA is TGCGCCAGCAGCCAAGTAGGTCCCCTTGAGGGATCCTACAATGAGCAGTTCTTC.